These 30 T cell receptor beta chains were sequenced from one sample in a study of CD8 T cells in Susac syndrome. Random hexamers primed reverse transcription of roughly 0.5 to 1 ug RNA. TCRdb reprocessed the immunoSEQ multiplex PCR reads via MiXCR and lists one record per CDR3 protein. This table holds 100,000 to 150,000 distinct CDR3 sequences, nearly 95% found once. The specimen sequenced was CD4+ T cells from PBMCs. These TCRs come from a human donor in good health.

The rearrangement joins TRBV18 to TRBJ2-3; 7 bases are a match to TRBD1. V lost 4 bases, J lost 2 bases, and 6 bases stayed unmatched. Germline assignment: CDR1 KGHSH and CDR2 LQKENI. This CDR3 has 15 residues. The CDR3 DNA follows: TGTGCCAGCTCACTGATCGACAGGGCCACAGATACGCAGTATTTT. Protein sequence: CASSLIDRATDTQYF.

The chain is built from TRBV7-9 and TRBJ1-3; D gene uncertain. The germline V gene encodes CDR1 SEHNR and CDR2 FQNEAQ (reference sequence). Trimming took 1 base from V and 1 from J, leaving 2 bases between them. The CDR3 contains 13 residues. CDR3 residues: CASSLVSGNTIYF. The DNA of the CDR3 is TGTGCCAGCAGCTTAGTTTCTGGAAACACCATATATTTT. Full variable domain (rest looked up from reference TRBV7-9 and TRBJ1-3): DTGVSQNPRHKITKRGQNVTFRCDPISEHNRLYWYRQTLGQGPEFLTYFQNEAQLEKSRLLSDRFSAERPKGSFSTLEIQRTEQGDSAMYLCASSLVSGNTIYFGEGSWLTVV.

CDR3 amino acids: CASSPTGERQPQHF. The CDR3 coding sequence is TGCGCCAGCAGCCCCACAGGGGAGAGGCAGCCCCAGCATTTT. The rearrangement links TRBV5-1 to TRBJ1-5; TRBD1 aligns across 7 bases. There are 14 residues in the CDR3. Germline trimming cut 4 bases from V and 7 bases from J; bases unmatched to any gene: 8. Germline V gene data show CDR1 as SGHRS and CDR2 as YFSETQ.

The chain joins TRBV12-3 or TRBV12-4 to TRBJ1-2, with 7 bases identical to TRBD1. The CDR3 length is 15 residues. J was trimmed by 4 bases and V by 6 bases; bases with no gene match: 11. In nucleotides, the CDR3 is TGTGCCAGCAGCCCCGGGGACAGCTCCGTCTATGGCTACACCTTC. Translating gives CASSPGDSSVYGYTF.

In regard to this clonotype: One end of the junction is discordant with germline, which a read error may explain. The rearrangement links TRBV27 to TRBJ1-2, with TRBD1 as a possible D gene (5 bases). Germline values: CDR1 MNHEY, CDR2 SMNVEV (reference sequence). The CDR3 is 13 residues long. The CDR3 spells CASSLSSFGRARF. DNA of the CDR3: TGTGCCAGCAGTTTATCATCCTTTGGCAGGGCGAGGTTC.

The chain uses TRBV24-1 and TRBJ2-1; D uncertain. The germline CDR1 and CDR2 sequences are KGHDR and SFDVKD. Trimming took off 1 base at V and 10 bases at J, with 4 bases between the two ends. The CDR3 covers 11 residues. The CDR3 sequence: CATSDFGEQFF. CDR3 sequence (DNA): TGTGCCACCAGTGATTTTGGAGAGCAGTTCTTC.

The rearrangement joins TRBV5-1 to TRBJ2-5; 8 nucleotides align to TRBD2. V trimming: 0 bases; J trimming: 5 bases; junction bases outside the gene matches: 9. Germline V gene sequence: CDR1 SGHRS, CDR2 YFSETQ. CDR3 size: 16 residues. DNA for the CDR3: TGCGCCAGCAGCTTGGGATCGGGAGGGCCTGGGGAGACCCAGTACTTC. As protein: CASSLGSGGPGETQYF.

The chain has TRBV29-1 and TRBJ2-6; D gene ambiguous. The CDR3 runs to 17 residues. Germline lookup yields CDR1 SQVTM and CDR2 ANQGSEA. The ends were cut back, 0 bases at V and 0 bases at J, with 12 bases in the middle. CDR3 region: CSVEDIGPSSGANVLTF. DNA for the CDR3: TGCAGCGTTGAAGATATAGGACCTTCCTCTGGGGCCAACGTCCTGACTTTC.

The V gene is TRBV19, the J gene TRBJ1-5; D is uncertain. Germline V gene data show CDR1 as LNHDA and CDR2 as SQIVND (reference sequence). V gave up 3 bases and J gave up 2 bases, with 14 bases separating them. The CDR3 contains 16 residues. CDR3: CASSMLLSPGNQPQHF. In nucleotides, the CDR3 is TGTGCCAGTAGTATGCTGCTATCCCCAGGCAATCAGCCCCAGCATTTT.

The chain uses TRBV3-1 and TRBJ2-6; D remains ambiguous. Germline V gene lookup returns CDR1 LGHDT and CDR2 YNNKEL (reference sequence). The V end lost 4 bases, the J end lost 0 bases, and 10 bases lay between the germline ends. This CDR3 region has 16 residues. CDR3 loop: CASSPPHSSGANVLTF. The CDR3 nucleotides read TGTGCCAGCAGCCCACCCCACAGCTCTGGGGCCAACGTCCTGACTTTC.

The chain recombines TRBV7-2 with TRBJ2-5; D might be TRBD1 (7 bases). With 4 bases removed from V and 2 bases from J, the gap between germline ends came to 17 bases. This CDR3 contains 16 residues. Per germline, CDR1 SGHTA and CDR2 FQGNSA. The CDR3 here is CASSSQGGLTQETQYF. Here the CDR3 DNA reads TGTGCCAGCAGCTCCCAGGGGGGTCTTACTCAAGAGACCCAGTACTTC. The full variable domain, in which reference TRBV7-2 and TRBJ2-5 provide the parts outside the CDR3, is GAGVSQSPSNKVTEKGKDVELRCDPISGHTALYWYRQSLGQGLEFLIYFQGNSAPDKSGLPSDRFSAERTGGSVSTLTIQRTQQEDSAVYLCASSSQGGLTQETQYFGPGTRLLVL.

The chain recombines TRBV28 with TRBJ2-6, with no clear D. The germline V and J ends were trimmed by 6 bases and 1 base, with 10 bases remaining between them. Germline-derived CDR1 and CDR2 are MDHEN and SYDVKM. The CDR3 runs to 15 residues. The CDR3 DNA reads TGTGCCAGCAGCCAGTGGGGATCTGGGGCCAACGTCCTGACTTTC. It yields the protein CASSQWGSGANVLTF.

This chain connects TRBV7-2 to TRBJ2-1; 8 bases are shared with TRBD1. The CDR3 runs 15 residues. J lost 4 bases, V lost 5 bases, and 7 bases had no gene match. Germline V gene data show CDR1 as SGHTA and CDR2 as FQGNSA. The CDR3 reads CASSPPGTGYNEQFF. The CDR3 region has the DNA TGTGCCAGCAGCCCACCCGGGACAGGTTACAATGAGCAGTTCTTC. The full variable domain, completed using reference TRBV7-2 and TRBJ2-1, is GAGVSQSPSNKVTEKGKDVELRCDPISGHTALYWYRQSLGQGLEFLIYFQGNSAPDKSGLPSDRFSAERTGGSVSTLTIQRTQQEDSAVYLCASSPPGTGYNEQFFGPGTRLTVL.

V usage is TRBV6-5 and J usage is TRBJ2-3; 10 nucleotides line up with TRBD1. Germline CDR1 and CDR2: MNHEY and SVGAGI. With 6 bases clipped from V and 3 bases from J, the junction kept 6 bases outside the gene matches. This CDR3 contains 15 residues. The CDR3 sequence: CASSQPGQGTDTQYF. CDR3 DNA sequence: TGTGCCAGCAGCCAACCGGGACAGGGGACAGATACGCAGTATTTT.

The J gene is TRBJ2-5, the V gene TRBV18, with 9 bases that match TRBD2. This CDR3 has 14 amino acids. The V segment lost 6 bases and the J segment 5 bases; nucleotides outside the gene matches: 7. The germline gives CDR1 KGHSH, CDR2 LQKENI. For the CDR3, the DNA is TGTGCCAGCTCCCCCACCGGGACTAGCGAGACCCAGTACTTC. Translated: CASSPTGTSETQYF.

The chain joins TRBV9 to TRBJ2-2; D is perhaps TRBD2 (5 bases). CDR1 is SGDLS and CDR2 is YYNGEE in the germline V gene. This CDR3 region has 15 residues. Trimming pared 4 bases from V and 4 bases from J, leaving 14 bases between. CDR3 region: CASSPLSGGTGELFF. Here the CDR3 DNA reads TGTGCCAGCAGCCCCCTTAGTGGAGGCACCGGGGAGCTGTTTTTT.

The genes are TRBV7-9 and TRBJ2-1; D is unclear. The CDR3 runs to 15 residues. V was pared by 7 bases and J by 5 bases, with 18 bases between. Per germline, CDR1 SEHNR and CDR2 FQNEAQ (reference sequence). The CDR3 DNA sequence: TGTGCCAGCAATCCCGGGCCTCCTGCTAACAATGAGCAGTTCTTC. It codes for CASNPGPPANNEQFF.

This sequence joins TRBV6-1 and TRBJ2-7; 8 bases map to TRBD2. The germline CDR1 and CDR2 sequences are MNHNS and SASEGT. The CDR3 sequence is 13 residues long. V was pared by 1 base and J by 6 bases, with 2 bases of the junction left unmatched. The CDR3, as DNA: TGTGCCAGCAGTGAAGGACTAGCGACCGAGCAGTACTTC. Its protein product is CASSEGLATEQYF.

The V gene is TRBV12-3 or TRBV12-4, the J gene TRBJ1-2; TRBD1 might be the D (6 bases). V shed 5 bases and J shed 8 bases, with 18 bases lying between them. CDR3 size: 14 residues. CDR3 DNA sequence: TGTGCCAGCAGTCCCAAGGGGGGATTCAGGGGCTACACCTTC. The encoded protein is CASSPKGGFRGYTF.

The chain is built from TRBV5-1 and TRBJ2-3; D is perhaps TRBD1 (5 bases). Trimming removed 2 bases at V and 6 bases at J, with 13 bases between. This CDR3 has 14 amino acids. Germline V gene data show CDR1 as SGHRS and CDR2 as YFSETQ. The CDR3 loop is CASSLQDIMDTQYF. The DNA of the CDR3 is TGCGCCAGCAGCTTACAGGATATAATGGATACGCAGTATTTT.

This clonotype was detected a few times. The chain has TRBV14 and TRBJ2-3; D call uncertain. Germline CDR1 reads SGHDN; CDR2 reads FVKESK. This CDR3 is 12 amino acids long. V lost 2 bases and J lost 6, with 6 bases in between. The CDR3 sequence: CASSQFGDTQYF. Written as DNA, the CDR3 is TGTGCCAGCAGCCAATTTGGGGATACGCAGTATTTT.

The chain is built from TRBV28 and TRBJ2-7; TRBD1 matches 12 bases. Unmatched junction bases numbered 5, after V lost 6 bases and J lost 2 bases. The CDR3 is 15 amino acids. CDR1 is MDHEN and CDR2 is SYDVKM in the germline V gene. The CDR3 loop is CASRTGTGGAYEQYF. CDR3 in DNA: TGTGCCAGCAGAACCGGGACAGGGGGCGCCTACGAGCAGTACTTC.

The chain combines TRBV18 with TRBJ2-4; 7 nucleotides align to TRBD1. The germline gives CDR1 KGHSH, CDR2 LQKENI. The V gene end was trimmed by 0 bases and the J gene end by 2 bases; junction bases not matched to a gene: 4. CDR3 length equals 16 residues. The CDR3 protein is CASSPPEGATKNIQYF. The CDR3 nucleotides are TGTGCCAGCTCACCACCAGAGGGGGCAACCAAAAACATTCAGTACTTC.

The chain has TRBV10-1 and TRBJ2-3; D could derive from TRBD1 or TRBD2 (5 bases each). V lost 0 bases, J lost 6 bases, and 10 bases lay in between. Germline assignment: CDR1 WNHNN and CDR2 SYGVQD (reference sequence). CDR3 length: 14 residues. The CDR3 sequence: CASSESPGADTQYF. CDR3 nucleotides: TGCGCCAGCAGTGAGTCCCCCGGGGCGGATACGCAGTATTTT.

V and J are TRBV29-1 and TRBJ2-5, with D possibly being TRBD2 (6 bases). Germline lookup yields CDR1 SQVTM and CDR2 ANQGSEA. Trimming cost V 4 bases and J 5 bases, with 14 bases left between them. The CDR3 is 13 residues long. The chain's CDR3 is CSVATNRGETQYF. The CDR3 nucleotides read TGCAGCGTTGCCACTAACCGGGGGGAGACCCAGTACTTC.

This chain connects TRBV28 to TRBJ1-1; the D is unclear. The CDR3 sequence is 11 residues long. CDR1 is MDHEN, CDR2 SYDVKM, per germline. The V gene lost 3 bases and the J gene lost 6 bases, with 5 bases spanning the gap. In DNA, the CDR3 is TGTGCCAGCAGTTTTAAAGCTGAAGCTTTCTTT. Translated, it gives CASSFKAEAFF.

The chain carries TRBV7-7 and TRBJ2-7; possible D gene TRBD2, 6 bases. The V and J ends lost 1 base and 4 bases respectively, with 14 bases between them. The CDR3 consists of 15 residues. CDR1 and CDR2 (germline): SSHAT, FNYEAQ (reference sequence). Here the CDR3 DNA reads TGTGCCAGCAGCTTAGGAGGCGGGGAGGCTTACGAGCAGTACTTC. Protein: CASSLGGGEAYEQYF. The variable domain in full, with the rest retrieved from reference TRBV7-7 and TRBJ2-7, is GAGVSQSPRYKVTKRGQDVTLRCDPISSHATLYWYQQALGQGPEFLTYFNYEAQPDKSGLPSDRFSAERPEGSISTLTIQRTEQRDSAMYRCASSLGGGEAYEQYFGPGTRLTVT.

The chain uses TRBV11-2 and TRBJ2-3; 13 bases align to TRBD2. Germline lookup yields CDR1 SGHAT and CDR2 FQNNGV. Trimming at V came to 4 bases and at J to 4 bases, leaving 5 bases not matched to a gene. The CDR3 is made up of 16 amino acids. The CDR3 DNA reads as TGTGCCAGCAGCTCTCAACTAGCGGGAGGGCCAGATACGCAGTATTTT. Translated: CASSSQLAGGPDTQYF.

V is TRBV2 and J is TRBJ2-1, with 7 bases matching TRBD2. Germline CDR1 is SNHLY and CDR2 is FYNNEI. V lost 6 bases, J lost 9 bases, and 5 bases stayed unmatched. The length of the CDR3 is 12 residues. The CDR3 reads CASSLGGSEQFF. As DNA, the CDR3 is TGTGCCAGCAGCCTCGGGGGGAGTGAGCAGTTCTTC.

The chain recombines TRBV4-2 with TRBJ2-2; perhaps TRBD1 as D (6 bases). This CDR3 is built from 16 residues. The germline V and J ends were trimmed by 3 bases and 1 base, with 12 bases remaining between them. CDR1 is LGHNA and CDR2 is YNFKEQ in the germline V gene. Written as DNA, the CDR3 is TGTGCCAGCAGCCAGGTTCAGACAGGGAACACCGGGGAGCTGTTTTTT. Translating it yields CASSQVQTGNTGELFF.